The rows below give T cell receptor beta chains drawn from one sample of a study of TIL therapy for anti-PD-1-resistant metastatic lung cancer. This table comes from immunoSEQ multiplex PCR, and its TCRdb copy is limited to in-frame clones, with some not included. The data contain 15,000 to 20,000 clones, about four fifths of them singletons. Material: blood, obtained at baseline. Receptor source: a person aged 25-79 years with non-small cell lung cancer. Each CDR3 is given with its conserved first and last residue. The D gene is left open where the match is weak. Expanded clones are given a class, and other clones once, few, many or no size at all.

j_call: TRBJ2-5; v_call: TRBV4-3; clone_size: NA; cdr3_length: 17; d_call: TRBD2; cdr3_nt: TGCGCCAGCAGCCAAGGGAGGCTAGCGGGGGGGCAGGAGACCCAGTACTTC; cdr3_aa: CASSQGRLAGGQETQYF
j_call: TRBJ1-6; v_call: TRBV7-2; clone_size: NA; cdr3_length: 15; d_call: NA; cdr3_nt: TGTGCCAGCAGCTCCGAAGCAGGGAGGATTTCACCCCTCCACTTT; cdr3_aa: CASSSEAGRISPLHF
j_call: TRBJ2-1; v_call: TRBV11-3; clone_size: once; cdr3_length: 13; d_call: NA; cdr3_nt: TGTGCCAGCAGCTCCCCCTCCCATAATGAGCAGTTCTTC; cdr3_aa: CASSSPSHNEQFF
j_call: TRBJ1-4; v_call: TRBV28; clone_size: NA; cdr3_length: 13; d_call: NA; cdr3_nt: TGTGCCAGCAGGGGAGACGCCGGGGAAAAACTGTTTTTT; cdr3_aa: CASRGDAGEKLFF
j_call: TRBJ2-1; v_call: TRBV6-5; clone_size: NA; cdr3_length: 12; d_call: NA; cdr3_nt: TGTGCCAGCAGAAAGGGATACAATGAGCAGTTCTTC; cdr3_aa: CASRKGYNEQFF
j_call: TRBJ2-7; v_call: TRBV6-5; clone_size: NA; cdr3_length: 16; d_call: TRBD1; cdr3_nt: TGTGCCAGCAGTTCGTGGGAGGGGACAGGGTCAGGCGAGCAGTACTTC; cdr3_aa: CASSSWEGTGSGEQYF
j_call: TRBJ1-1; v_call: TRBV15; clone_size: NA; cdr3_length: 16; d_call: TRBD1; cdr3_nt: TGTGCCACCAGCGGTCCCCGGGACAGAGTGAACACTGAAGCTTTCTTT; cdr3_aa: CATSGPRDRVNTEAFF
j_call: TRBJ1-1; v_call: TRBV6-5; clone_size: NA; cdr3_length: 15; d_call: NA; cdr3_nt: TGTGCCAGCAGTTACGAAAAGGCAGGGGACACTGAAGCTTTCTTT; cdr3_aa: CASSYEKAGDTEAFF
j_call: TRBJ1-2; v_call: TRBV4-1; clone_size: NA; cdr3_length: 14; d_call: TRBD1; cdr3_nt: TGCGCCAGCAGCCGCCTGGGACAGGACTATGGCTACACCTTC; cdr3_aa: CASSRLGQDYGYTF
j_call: TRBJ1-3; v_call: TRBV11-2; clone_size: NA; cdr3_length: 18; d_call: NA; cdr3_nt: TGTGCCAGCAGCTTAGAACCGGGACGGTTGAGGACTGGAAACACCATATATTTT; cdr3_aa: CASSLEPGRLRTGNTIYF
j_call: TRBJ2-5; v_call: TRBV5-1; clone_size: NA; cdr3_length: 15; d_call: TRBD2; cdr3_nt: TGCGCCAGCAGGGCTAGCGGGGGGGCCTTAGAGACCCAGTACTTC; cdr3_aa: CASRASGGALETQYF
j_call: TRBJ2-3; v_call: TRBV5-4; clone_size: NA; cdr3_length: 14; d_call: NA; cdr3_nt: TGTGCCAGCAGCTTTTGGGGGAACACAGATACGCAGTATTTT; cdr3_aa: CASSFWGNTDTQYF
j_call: TRBJ2-7; v_call: TRBV28; clone_size: NA; cdr3_length: 17; d_call: NA; cdr3_nt: TGTGCCAGCAGTTTCCTCTCATTTCCCAGCAGTATCCACGAGCAGTACTTC; cdr3_aa: CASSFLSFPSSIHEQYF
j_call: TRBJ1-1; v_call: TRBV6-4; clone_size: NA; cdr3_length: 13; d_call: NA; cdr3_nt: TGTGCCAGCAGCAACGGGACATACGGTGAAGCTTTCTTT; cdr3_aa: CASSNGTYGEAFF
j_call: TRBJ1-1; v_call: TRBV2; clone_size: NA; cdr3_length: 16; d_call: NA; cdr3_nt: TGTGCCAGCAGCCCCCTTAGGGGGGCGGTGAACACTGAAGCTTTCTTT; cdr3_aa: CASSPLRGAVNTEAFF
j_call: TRBJ2-7; v_call: TRBV12-2; clone_size: NA; cdr3_length: 15; d_call: NA; cdr3_nt: TGTGCAAGTCGCAGTAGCGGGAGGGCCTATTACGAGCAGTACTTC; cdr3_aa: CASRSSGRAYYEQYF
j_call: TRBJ2-3; v_call: TRBV7-3; clone_size: NA; cdr3_length: 15; d_call: TRBD2; cdr3_nt: TGTGCCAGCAGCTCCGGTTCCGGGGGGTCAGATACGCAGTATTTT; cdr3_aa: CASSSGSGGSDTQYF
j_call: TRBJ1-1; v_call: TRBV5-1; clone_size: NA; cdr3_length: 13; d_call: NA; cdr3_nt: TGCGCCAGCAGCTTCGGGGGTAGGACTGAAGCTTTCTTT; cdr3_aa: CASSFGGRTEAFF
j_call: TRBJ2-2; v_call: TRBV5-5; clone_size: NA; cdr3_length: 16; d_call: TRBD2; cdr3_nt: TGTGCCAGCAGCTTGAGGCTAGCGGGAGGAAGCGGGGAGCTGTTTTTT; cdr3_aa: CASSLRLAGGSGELFF
j_call: TRBJ1-1; v_call: TRBV7-2; clone_size: NA; cdr3_length: 14; d_call: NA; cdr3_nt: TGTGCCAGCAGCTTAGGACATATGAACACTGAAGCTTTCTTT; cdr3_aa: CASSLGHMNTEAFF
j_call: TRBJ1-5; v_call: TRBV28; clone_size: NA; cdr3_length: 14; d_call: NA; cdr3_nt: TGTGCCAGCAGTCTCGGTCAGGGTAGGCAGCCCCAGCATTTT; cdr3_aa: CASSLGQGRQPQHF
j_call: TRBJ2-1; v_call: TRBV5-1; clone_size: NA; cdr3_length: 15; d_call: NA; cdr3_nt: TGCGCCAGCAGCTTGGACCCCCGTCCAAACAATGAGCAGTTCTTC; cdr3_aa: CASSLDPRPNNEQFF
j_call: TRBJ2-7; v_call: TRBV4-1; clone_size: NA; cdr3_length: 15; d_call: TRBD2; cdr3_nt: TGCGCCAGCAGCCAACTACTAGCGGGAGTTTACGAGCAGTACTTC; cdr3_aa: CASSQLLAGVYEQYF
j_call: TRBJ1-6; v_call: TRBV30; clone_size: NA; cdr3_length: 15; d_call: TRBD1; cdr3_nt: TGTGCCTGGAGTGTACTCTCGGGACAGGATTCACCCCTCCACTTT; cdr3_aa: CAWSVLSGQDSPLHF
j_call: TRBJ2-6; v_call: TRBV7-2; clone_size: NA; cdr3_length: 17; d_call: TRBD1; cdr3_nt: TGTGCCAGCAGCCGACAGGGGGCTTCGTACGGGGCCAACGTCCTGACTTTC; cdr3_aa: CASSRQGASYGANVLTF
j_call: TRBJ2-1; v_call: TRBV7-2; clone_size: NA; cdr3_length: 14; d_call: NA; cdr3_nt: TGTGCCAGCAGCTTAGCGGGAGGTAATGTTGAGCAGTTCTTC; cdr3_aa: CASSLAGGNVEQFF
j_call: TRBJ1-5; v_call: TRBV5-1; clone_size: few; cdr3_length: 16; d_call: NA; cdr3_nt: TGCGCCAGCAGCTACCAGGATCAAGACTTCAATCAGCCCCAGCATTTT; cdr3_aa: CASSYQDQDFNQPQHF
j_call: TRBJ2-1; v_call: TRBV5-1; clone_size: NA; cdr3_length: 19; d_call: TRBD2; cdr3_nt: TGCGCCAGCAGCTTGGATCTACTAGCGGGGGTGAGCTCCTACAATGAGCAGTTCTTC; cdr3_aa: CASSLDLLAGVSSYNEQFF
j_call: TRBJ1-1; v_call: TRBV19; clone_size: NA; cdr3_length: 16; d_call: NA; cdr3_nt: TGTGCCAGTAGTAAGCCAGCCGCCGCTCCGAACACTGAAGCTTTCTTT; cdr3_aa: CASSKPAAAPNTEAFF
j_call: TRBJ2-1; v_call: TRBV2; clone_size: NA; cdr3_length: 15; d_call: NA; cdr3_nt: TGTGCCAGCAGTGCTAACACAGGGACACGGAATGAGCAGTTCTTC; cdr3_aa: CASSANTGTRNEQFF
j_call: TRBJ1-2; v_call: TRBV7-2; clone_size: NA; cdr3_length: 13; d_call: NA; cdr3_nt: TGTGCCAGCAGCTCCTACGGCGCCGGACGGGGCACCTTC; cdr3_aa: CASSSYGAGRGTF
j_call: TRBJ1-5; v_call: TRBV19; clone_size: NA; cdr3_length: 16; d_call: TRBD1; cdr3_nt: TGTGCCAGTAGTCCTTCCCCGGGACAGGGGACTTTACCCCAGCATTTT; cdr3_aa: CASSPSPGQGTLPQHF
j_call: TRBJ2-7; v_call: TRBV29-1; clone_size: NA; cdr3_length: 15; d_call: TRBD2; cdr3_nt: TGCAGCGTTGAACACCGGACTAGCGGGGGCTACGAGCAGTACTTC; cdr3_aa: CSVEHRTSGGYEQYF
j_call: TRBJ1-2; v_call: TRBV19; clone_size: NA; cdr3_length: 13; d_call: NA; cdr3_nt: TGTGCCAGTAGTCTGCCCTCAGGCTATGGCTACACCTTC; cdr3_aa: CASSLPSGYGYTF
j_call: TRBJ2-2; v_call: TRBV28; clone_size: NA; cdr3_length: 15; d_call: NA; cdr3_nt: TGTGCCAGCAGTTTACGGGGGTTCAACACCGGGGAGCTGTTTTTT; cdr3_aa: CASSLRGFNTGELFF
j_call: TRBJ2-5; v_call: TRBV6-5; clone_size: NA; cdr3_length: 13; d_call: TRBD1; cdr3_nt: TGTGCCAGCAGGGGACAGGGGGTAGAGACCCAGTACTTC; cdr3_aa: CASRGQGVETQYF
j_call: TRBJ1-5; v_call: TRBV4-2; clone_size: few; cdr3_length: 17; d_call: NA; cdr3_nt: TGTGCCAGCAGCCAAGATGGGACTGGACGTAGGTATCAGCCCCAGCATTTT; cdr3_aa: CASSQDGTGRRYQPQHF
j_call: TRBJ2-7; v_call: TRBV9; clone_size: NA; cdr3_length: 15; d_call: TRBD1; cdr3_nt: TGTGCCAGCAGCCCACGACAGGGGCCCTACTACGAGCAGTACTTC; cdr3_aa: CASSPRQGPYYEQYF
j_call: TRBJ2-2; v_call: TRBV5-6; clone_size: NA; cdr3_length: 15; d_call: NA; cdr3_nt: TGTGCCAGCAGCTTCCTGGGGGCAGTCACCGGGGAGCTGTTTTTT; cdr3_aa: CASSFLGAVTGELFF
j_call: TRBJ2-7; v_call: TRBV5-1; clone_size: NA; cdr3_length: 13; d_call: TRBD1; cdr3_nt: TGCGCCAGCCGCCAGGGACAGTCCTACGAGCAGTACTTC; cdr3_aa: CASRQGQSYEQYF
j_call: TRBJ1-2; v_call: TRBV19; clone_size: once; cdr3_length: 13; d_call: NA; cdr3_nt: TGTGCCAGTAGTATAGGTGTCTCCGGTGGCTACACCTTC; cdr3_aa: CASSIGVSGGYTF
j_call: TRBJ1-2; v_call: TRBV2; clone_size: few; cdr3_length: 13; d_call: NA; cdr3_nt: TGTGCCAGCAGTGAAGGCAGGGCGGGAGGCTACACCTTC; cdr3_aa: CASSEGRAGGYTF
j_call: TRBJ1-1; v_call: TRBV7-2; clone_size: once; cdr3_length: 13; d_call: NA; cdr3_nt: TGTGCCAGCAGCTTTGGGGGGTGGACTGAAGCTTTCTTT; cdr3_aa: CASSFGGWTEAFF
j_call: TRBJ1-4; v_call: TRBV2; clone_size: NA; cdr3_length: 16; d_call: NA; cdr3_nt: TGTGCCAGCAGTGAATGGGGAAGGGGCGACGAAGGAAAACTGTTTTTT; cdr3_aa: CASSEWGRGDEGKLFF
j_call: TRBJ2-1; v_call: TRBV18; clone_size: NA; cdr3_length: 15; d_call: NA; cdr3_nt: TGTGCCAGCTCACCCGGGCCGAGCTCCTACAATGAGCAGTTCTTC; cdr3_aa: CASSPGPSSYNEQFF
j_call: TRBJ1-1; v_call: TRBV11-2; clone_size: NA; cdr3_length: 12; d_call: NA; cdr3_nt: TGTGCCAGCAGCTTAGGAGGCTATGAAGCTTTCTTT; cdr3_aa: CASSLGGYEAFF
j_call: TRBJ2-1; v_call: TRBV5-1; clone_size: once; cdr3_length: 14; d_call: NA; cdr3_nt: TGCGCCAGCAGCCGGGACTTAAGCTACAATGAGCAGTTCTTC; cdr3_aa: CASSRDLSYNEQFF
j_call: TRBJ1-5; v_call: TRBV28; clone_size: NA; cdr3_length: 13; d_call: NA; cdr3_nt: TGTGCCAGCAGTTATAACAGGAACCAGCCCCAGCATTTT; cdr3_aa: CASSYNRNQPQHF
j_call: TRBJ1-3; v_call: TRBV15; clone_size: NA; cdr3_length: 16; d_call: NA; cdr3_nt: TGTGCCACCAGCAGAGATTCTCGGGGCGGCCGAAACACCATATATTTT; cdr3_aa: CATSRDSRGGRNTIYF